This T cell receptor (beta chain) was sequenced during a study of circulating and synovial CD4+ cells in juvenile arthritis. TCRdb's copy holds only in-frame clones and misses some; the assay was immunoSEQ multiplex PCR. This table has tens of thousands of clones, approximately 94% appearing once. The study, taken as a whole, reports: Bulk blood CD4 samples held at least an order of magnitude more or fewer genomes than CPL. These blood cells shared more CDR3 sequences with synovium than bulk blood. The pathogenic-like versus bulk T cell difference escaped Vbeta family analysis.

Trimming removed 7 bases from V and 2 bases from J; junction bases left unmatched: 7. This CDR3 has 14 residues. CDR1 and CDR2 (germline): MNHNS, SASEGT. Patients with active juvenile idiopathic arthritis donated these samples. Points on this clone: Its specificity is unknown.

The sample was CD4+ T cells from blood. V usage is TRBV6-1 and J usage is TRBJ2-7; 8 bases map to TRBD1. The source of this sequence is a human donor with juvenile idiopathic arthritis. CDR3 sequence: CASTNQQGAYEQYF. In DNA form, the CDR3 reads TGTGCCAGCACCAATCAACAGGGGGCCTACGAGCAGTACTTC.